Presented here are 21 T cell receptor beta chains from one specimen sequenced in a study of control samples from healthy donors and cancer patients. TCRdb keeps only in-frame clones here, not all; method: immunoSEQ multiplex PCR. The data show under 85,000 clones, with around 94% seen just once and 6% to 8% held by the top ten. The sample consisted of blood. These TCRs come from a woman in her forties in good health.

The chain combines TRBV10-1 with TRBJ1-2, with a possible D match to TRBD1 (5 bases). CDR1 is WNHNN and CDR2 is SYGVQD in the germline V gene (reference sequence). Trimming removed 3 bases from V and 3 bases from J, with 8 bases in between. The CDR3 sequence is 13 residues long. The CDR3 loop is CASSDGADYGYTF. For the CDR3, the DNA is TGCGCCAGCAGTGATGGGGCAGACTATGGCTACACCTTC.

The V gene is TRBV4-1, the J gene TRBJ2-1; D gene uncertain. This CDR3 region has 13 residues. The V gene's germline CDR1 is MGHRA and CDR2 YSYEKL. V gave up 0 bases and J gave up 7 bases, with 7 bases separating them. The CDR3 DNA reads TGCGCCAGCAGCCAAGATCCCGGGAATGAGCAGTTCTTC. As protein: CASSQDPGNEQFF.

The chain combines TRBV27 with TRBJ2-2; a weak D match, TRBD2 (6 bases). The germline gives CDR1 MNHEY, CDR2 SMNVEV (reference sequence). This CDR3 has 16 residues. The V gene lost 5 bases and the J gene lost 5 bases, with 18 bases spanning the gap. In DNA, the CDR3 is TGTGCCAGCAGTCCTCTAGCGAGAGTGGAGACCGGGGAGCTGTTTTTT. Translation: CASSPLARVETGELFF.

This chain links TRBV7-2 with TRBJ2-2, with TRBD2 matching 13 bases. The CDR3 runs 16 residues. The germline V gene has CDR1 SGHTA and CDR2 FQGNSA. Unmatched junction bases numbered 3, after V lost 5 bases and J lost 3 bases. The CDR3 reads CASSVLAGGYTGELFF. The CDR3 region has the DNA TGTGCCAGCAGCGTACTAGCGGGGGGGTACACCGGGGAGCTGTTTTTT.

V and J are TRBV29-1 and TRBJ1-1; 8 nucleotides line up with TRBD1. Germline CDR1 SQVTM, CDR2 ANQGSEA. This CDR3 region has 15 residues. V shed 4 bases, J shed 5 bases, and the junction held 12 bases outside the gene matches. CDR3 amino acids: CSVVWQGASRTEAFF. CDR3 coding DNA: TGCAGCGTTGTCTGGCAGGGGGCATCGAGAACTGAAGCTTTCTTT.

The gene calls are TRBV29-1 and TRBJ1-1; 10 bases fit TRBD1. Looked up from germline, CDR1 is SQVTM and CDR2 is ANQGSEA. The length of the CDR3 is 16 residues. The CDR3 DNA is TGCAGTGCTTATGGGACAGGGGTTCCCCTGAACACTGAAGCTTTCTTT. Amino acids: CSAYGTGVPLNTEAFF.

In this sample, this clone turned up a few times. V gene TRBV2 combines with J gene TRBJ2-7, with 10 bases aligning to TRBD2. Looked up from germline, CDR1 is SNHLY and CDR2 is FYNNEI. The J segment lost 8 bases and the V segment lost 3 bases, leaving 7 bases of the junction unmatched. CDR3 length: 14 amino acids. The CDR3 nucleotides are TGTGCCAGCAGTGAGCCGCTAGCGGGAGTTAAGCAGTACTTC. It yields the protein CASSEPLAGVKQYF. Variable domain in full (rest from reference TRBV2 and TRBJ2-7): EPEVTQTPSHQVTQMGQEVILRCVPISNHLYFYWYRQILGQKVEFLVSFYNNEISEKSEIFDDQFSVERPDGSNFTLKIRSTKLEDSAMYFCASSEPLAGVKQYFGPGTRLTVT.

The V and J genes are TRBV28 and TRBJ2-1; TRBD2 agrees at 7 bases. The CDR3 consists of 13 residues. The trim removed 7 bases at V and 10 bases at J, leaving 10 bases unmatched. The germline gives CDR1 MDHEN, CDR2 SYDVKM. The CDR3 sequence is CASTARGLREQFF. DNA of the CDR3: TGTGCCAGCACCGCGCGGGGGTTGAGGGAGCAGTTCTTC.

The genes are TRBV12-5 and TRBJ1-1, with a weak D call TRBD1 (5 bases). Germline CDR1 reads LGHNT; CDR2 reads FRNRAP. The V and J ends lost 0 bases and 0 bases respectively, with 8 bases between them. The CDR3 spans 15 residues. The CDR3 nucleotides read TGTGCTAGTGGTTTGGTCAGGGATTTGAACACTGAAGCTTTCTTT. Its translation: CASGLVRDLNTEAFF.

CDR3 in DNA: TGCGCCAGCAGCCCGACAGCGGGAGGAGGGGAGACCCAGTACTTC. Its translation: CASSPTAGGGETQYF. This chain connects TRBV5-1 to TRBJ2-5; TRBD2 matches at 9 bases. CDR1 is SGHRS, CDR2 YFSETQ, per germline. The junction had 9 bases not matched to a gene; V was cut back by 4 bases and J by 5 bases. The CDR3 totals 15 residues. Variable domain in full (rest from reference TRBV5-1 and TRBJ2-5): KAGVTQTPRYLIKTRGQQVTLSCSPISGHRSVSWYQQTPGQGLQFLFEYFSETQRNKGNFPGRFSGRQFSNSRSEMNVSTLELGDSALYLCASSPTAGGGETQYFGPGTRLLVL.

This sequence joins TRBV28 and TRBJ2-7; 7 nucleotides align to TRBD1. Germline V gene data show CDR1 as MDHEN and CDR2 as SYDVKM. The CDR3 is 13 residues long. V shed 8 bases and J 2 bases; nucleotides not matched to a gene: 6. The CDR3 region is CASWDSTTYEQYF. The CDR3 DNA is TGTGCCAGCTGGGACAGCACCACCTACGAGCAGTACTTC.

The genes are TRBV9 and TRBJ1-2; no clear D gene. Per germline, CDR1 SGDLS and CDR2 YYNGEE. The length of the CDR3 is 12 residues. The ends were cut back, 2 bases at V and 8 bases at J, with 10 bases in the middle. The CDR3, as DNA: TGTGCCAGCAGCGTGTCCCGGGGAGGCTACACCTTC. This translates into CASSVSRGGYTF.

The gene calls are TRBV5-1 and TRBJ2-5, with TRBD2 identical over 12 bases. The length of the CDR3 is 16 residues. Germline loops: CDR1 SGHRS, CDR2 YFSETQ. The V segment lost 4 bases and the J segment 1 base; nucleotides outside the gene matches: 5. Here the CDR3 reads CASSTGLAGPQETQYF. CDR3 DNA: TGCGCCAGCAGCACGGGACTAGCGGGTCCCCAAGAGACCCAGTACTTC.

The chain joins TRBV7-9 to TRBJ1-1; D remains ambiguous. The CDR3 sequence is 14 residues long. Per germline, CDR1 SEHNR and CDR2 FQNEAQ (reference sequence). The germline V and J ends were trimmed by 3 bases and 3 bases, with 11 bases remaining between them. CDR3: CASSFSLMDTEAFF. Here the CDR3 DNA reads TGTGCCAGCAGCTTCTCCCTTATGGACACTGAAGCTTTCTTT. Using reference TRBV7-9 and TRBJ1-1 for the parts outside the CDR3, the full variable domain is DTGVSQNPRHKITKRGQNVTFRCDPISEHNRLYWYRQTLGQGPEFLTYFQNEAQLEKSRLLSDRFSAERPKGSFSTLEIQRTEQGDSAMYLCASSFSLMDTEAFFGQGTRLTVV.

Regarding this clone: Germline is not matched at one junction end, which may reflect a read error. The chain has TRBV7-7 and TRBJ2-2; D is uncertain. The CDR3 runs to 15 residues. Germline-derived CDR1 and CDR2 are SSHAT and FNYEAQ (reference sequence). The CDR3 reads CASSLGGVITGELFF. For the CDR3, the DNA is TGTGCTAGCAGCTTAGGTGGCGTCATTACCGGGGAGCTGTTTTTT. The full variable domain, its missing parts supplied by reference TRBV7-7 and TRBJ2-2, is GAGVSQSPRYKVTKRGQDVTLRCDPISSHATLYWYQQALGQGPEFLTYFNYEAQPDKSGLPSDRFSAERPEGSISTLTIQRTEQRDSAMYRCASSLGGVITGELFFGEGSRLTVL.

The rearrangement links TRBV4-1 to TRBJ1-2; no reliable D call. V was trimmed by 1 base and J by 3 bases, leaving 12 bases between them. The germline V gene encodes CDR1 MGHRA and CDR2 YSYEKL. This CDR3 has 15 amino acids. The CDR3 DNA reads TGCGCCAGCAGCCAAGGTGGGAACGTGTACTATGGCTACACCTTC. It yields the protein CASSQGGNVYYGYTF.

The rearrangement uses TRBV29-1 and TRBJ1-2, with D possibly being TRBD1 (6 bases). The germline V and J ends were trimmed by 6 bases and 4 bases, with 18 bases remaining between them. CDR3 length equals 14 residues. Germline CDR1 and CDR2: SQVTM and ANQGSEA. CDR3: CSVKLNRVGYGYTF. The CDR3 DNA follows: TGCAGCGTGAAACTTAACAGGGTGGGCTATGGCTACACCTTC.

The J gene is TRBJ2-6, the V gene TRBV28; 9 positions agree with TRBD1. This CDR3 has 15 amino acids. V gave up 5 bases and J gave up 2 bases; unmatched junction bases: 1. Germline-derived CDR1 and CDR2 are MDHEN and SYDVKM. The CDR3 reads CASSGQGTGANVLTF. The CDR3, as DNA: TGTGCCAGCAGTGGACAGGGGACTGGGGCCAACGTCCTGACTTTC.

The rearrangement uses TRBV30 and TRBJ1-1; no clear D. This CDR3 region has 11 residues. V was clipped by 5 bases and J by 3 bases, with 7 bases between them. Germline V gene lookup returns CDR1 GTSNPN and CDR2 SVGIG (reference sequence). The CDR3 region is CAWGNDTEAFF. CDR3 bases: TGTGCCTGGGGAAACGACACTGAAGCTTTCTTT.

The J gene is TRBJ2-3, the V gene TRBV2, with TRBD2 matching 8 bases. Per germline, CDR1 SNHLY and CDR2 FYNNEI. Losses at the gene ends were 8 bases for V and 0 bases for J; bases not matched to a gene: 7. CDR3 size: 15 residues. The CDR3 nucleotides are TGTGCCAGCTATGACCCTAGCGGGAGCACAGATACGCAGTATTTT. Its translation is CASYDPSGSTDTQYF.

This clone was detected once. V is TRBV6-6 and J is TRBJ2-3; TRBD2 matches at 7 bases. Germline assignment: CDR1 MNHNY and CDR2 SVGAGI (reference sequence). The CDR3 runs 15 residues. V gave up 4 bases and J gave up 3 bases; unmatched junction bases: 7. CDR3 coding DNA: TGTGCCAGCAGTTCCCGAAGCGGGACTACAGATACGCAGTATTTT. This sequence encodes CASSSRSGTTDTQYF.